The sequence of this T cell receptor beta chain was determined in a study of vaccination and CD4 T cells after COVID-19. Across the study: Post-diagnosis, post-COVID samples were collected after a median about 100 days, ranging 35 to 161. Study findings and constraints: Detection of a median roughly 83% of reactive clones in convalescent patients was confined to the period after vaccination.

This clonotype was counted between two and nine times. The target antigen is unknown. Time point denoted: late sampling 161 to 241 days after vaccination in a few convalescent patients. Treatment denoted: approximately 10-day PBMC culture with coronavirus spike peptide pools or control peptides (ViraFEST assay). An Oncomine TCR Beta short-read assay was used to sequence the DNA from cultured CD4+ T cells. TCRdb fed the PCR reads into MiXCR, producing one record per CDR3 protein. In the table there are about 22,000 distinct CDR3 sequences, roughly two fifths of which are singletons. This CDR3 is 16 amino acids long. The J segment lost 3 bases and the V segment lost 6 bases, leaving 7 bases of the junction unmatched. The germline V gene encodes CDR1 DFQATT and CDR2 SNEGSKA (reference sequence).

This chain uses TRBV20-1 with TRBJ2-1; 14 nucleotides align to TRBD2. The sequencing used CD4+ T cells from blood, cultured in vitro, collected about 7 months after SARS-CoV-2 vaccination. The clonotype comes from a human donor who had recovered from COVID-19. The CDR3 coding sequence is TGCAGTGCGAGGACGACTAGCGGGAGGGACTACAATGAGCAGTTCTTC. It codes for CSARTTSGRDYNEQFF.